This T cell receptor beta chain was recovered during a study of beta chain features in type 1 diabetes. Study-wide results and limits: Researchers cautioned that cDNA sequencing could over-represent cells with high TCR expression.

Comment on this clone: Its antigen is currently unknown.

Isolated RNA was reverse transcribed in full, so expressed TCRB transcripts were sequenced. Using immunoSEQ multiplex PCR, the repertoire was profiled, and TCRdb retains in-frame clones only, with some absent. The table includes just over 450,000 clones, roughly 31% detected once. The receptor was isolated from a young man in good health. Sequenced: naive CD4+ T cells from blood.

CDR3 residues: CASSVDPAKNIQYF. CDR3 nucleotides: TGTGCCAGCAGTGTGGACCCCGCCAAAAACATTCAGTACTTC. The chain joins TRBV6-1 to TRBJ2-4, with D uncertain. The V end was cut by 4 bases, the J end by 1 base, with 8 bases between. CDR1 is MNHNS and CDR2 is SASEGT in the germline V gene. This CDR3 spans 14 amino acids.